This T cell receptor (beta chain) was sequenced in a study of blood T cell repertoires in COVID-19. Study information: PBMCs, B-cell-depleted T cells, or T cells provided the cDNA or gDNA that made up the material.

In terms of age and location, participants ranged from about 18 to 95 years and lived in about 25 US areas. Generated by immunoSEQ multiplex PCR, the TCRdb table keeps only in-frame clones and is missing some. The profile shows 200,000 to 250,000 clones, more than 80% of them singletons. This CDR3 is 13 amino acids long. The V gene's germline CDR1 is SQVTM and CDR2 ANQGSEA. Trimming pared 3 bases from V and 7 bases from J, leaving 15 bases between. This chain joins TRBV29-1 and TRBJ1-2, with unresolved D. This receptor was obtained from a woman aged 40 to 50 with acute COVID-19. Sequencing was done on a sample of PBMCs or T cells enriched from blood (not recorded which). The CDR3 DNA follows: TGCAGCGTTGACGGCGGACTTCTCGGTGGCTACACCTTC. Its translation is CSVDGGLLGGYTF.